Below are 12 T cell receptor beta chains sequenced from a single sample in a study of T cells in women clearing cervical HPV infection. TCRdb's table, derived via immunoSEQ multiplex PCR, lists solely in-frame clones and lacks some. Recorded for this sample: approximately 13,000 clones. Material: blood buffy coat. These receptors came from a woman aged 18 to 75 with a cervical HPV16 infection that either progressed to CIN3+ or cleared (not recorded which).

About this clone itself: The read falls 3 residues short of the CDR3 end, and the missing part is taken from the germline J gene. J is TRBJ2-7 and V is TRBV27, with 7 bases matching TRBD1. The J segment lost 3 bases and the V segment lost 4 bases, leaving 9 bases of the junction unmatched. The germline CDR1 and CDR2 sequences are MNHEY and SMNVEV (reference sequence). CDR3 size: 15 residues. The DNA read from the CDR3 is TGTGCCAGCAGTTCCGTAGTCAGGGGGATCTACGAG. This codes for CASSSVVRGIYE. The CDR3 reads in full as CASSSVVRGIYEQYF.

Points on this clone: With the read ending 3 residues before the CDR3 end, the germline J gene is used to fill in that end. This chain links TRBV24-1 with TRBJ2-3; D not resolved. The V gene lost 1 base and the J gene lost 2 bases, with 6 bases spanning the gap. CDR1 and CDR2 (germline): KGHDR, SFDVKD. CDR3 length: 14 residues. CDR3 loop: CATSDFQATDTQYF. The sequenced CDR3 bases are TGTGCCACCAGTGATTTTCAAGCCACAGATACG.

A note on this clone: With the read ending 3 residues before the CDR3 end, the germline J gene is used to fill in that end. The chain combines TRBV4-2 with TRBJ2-7; 8 bases line up with TRBD1. This CDR3 spans 16 amino acids. Trimming cost V 0 bases and J 2 bases; bases outside gene matches: 6. Germline lookup yields CDR1 LGHNA and CDR2 YNFKEQ. CDR3 DNA (partial): TGTGCCAGCAGCCAAGATGGACAGGGAACCCCCTACGAG. Protein sequence: CASSQDGQGTPYE. The full CDR3 is CASSQDGQGTPYEQYF.

Details on this clone: The sequence runs out 3 residues before the end of the CDR3; the remainder is reconstructed from the germline J gene. V and J are TRBV20-1 and TRBJ2-1; tentative D call: TRBD2 (6 bases). The ends were cut back, 0 bases at V and 6 bases at J, with 9 bases in the middle. Germline V gene sequence: CDR1 DFQATT, CDR2 SNEGSKA (reference sequence). The CDR3 has 13 residues. CDR3 sequence reads: CSAREVGGNEQFF. Incomplete CDR3 DNA: TGCAGTGCTAGAGAGGTGGGGGGCAATGAG.

Regarding this clone: The read comes to an end 3 residues before the CDR3 does, leaving the germline J gene to fill in the end. The V and J genes are TRBV11-2 and TRBJ2-2, with D possibly TRBD2 on 6 matching bases. Germline V gives CDR1 SGHAT, CDR2 FQNNGV. CDR3 length: 15 amino acids. Trimming took off 3 bases at V and 0 bases at J, with 8 bases between the two ends. The CDR3 DNA, read in part, is TGTGCCAGCAGCTTGGGGACTTCGAACACCGGGGAG. Translation gives CASSLGTSNTGE. The whole CDR3 sequence is CASSLGTSNTGELFF.

On this clone itself: The missing CDR3 end, 3 residues past where the read stops, is filled in from the germline J gene. The rearrangement links TRBV6-4 to TRBJ2-2; 9 bases are a match to TRBD2. The CDR3 contains 16 residues. Germline V gene data show CDR1 as MRHNA and CDR2 as SNTAGT. V shed 6 bases, J shed 1 base, and the junction held 6 bases outside the gene matches. CDR3 amino acids: CASRPLSGGNTGELFF. Partial CDR3 DNA: TGTGCCAGCAGACCCCTTAGCGGGGGGAACACCGGGGAG.

As regards this clone: The read gets to within 3 residues of the CDR3 end, and the germline J gene fills in the rest. This sequence joins TRBV7-9 and TRBJ2-2, with a possible D match to TRBD1 (6 bases). Germline CDR1 SEHNR, CDR2 FQNEAQ (reference sequence). The CDR3 loop spans 14 amino acids. The CDR3 DNA, read in part, is TGTGCCAGCAGCCCTGGACAGTTCAATGAAAAG. Residues: CASSPGQFNEK. The entire CDR3 reads CASSPGQFNEKLFF.

A remark on this clone: Read sequence stops 3 residues before the CDR3 end, and the germline J gene provides the missing end. The chain employs TRBV7-9 and TRBJ2-3, with D possibly matching TRBD2 (6 bases). V was cut by 5 bases and J by 0 bases, with 9 bases left in between. The CDR3 runs to 14 residues. Germline V gene sequence: CDR1 SEHNR, CDR2 FQNEAQ (reference sequence). CDR3: CASSPGTSTDTQYF. The CDR3 bases that were read are TGTGCCAGCAGCCCTGGGACTAGCACAGATACG.

Regarding this clone: The read ends 3 residues early relative to the CDR3; the germline J gene fills the gap. The chain links TRBV7-7 to TRBJ2-7, with TRBD1 matching 7 bases. Per the germline V gene, CDR1 is SSHAT and CDR2 is FNYEAQ (reference sequence). The V and J ends lost 5 bases and 2 bases, in that order; junction bases with no gene match: 6. This CDR3 has 14 residues. CDR3 DNA (partial): TGTGCCAGCAGCCCCGGGACAGCGGCCTACGAG. Protein product: CASSPGTAAYE. The full CDR3 reads CASSPGTAAYEQYF.

About this clone: The missing CDR3 end, 3 residues past where the read stops, is filled in from the germline J gene. This chain joins TRBV10-3 and TRBJ2-1; 9 bases line up with TRBD2. The length of the CDR3 is 16 residues. CDR1 and CDR2 (germline): ENHRY, SYGVKD. Germline trimming cut 2 bases from V and 8 bases from J; bases unmatched to any gene: 10. This chain's CDR3 is CAISEISAGGGDEQFF. Incomplete CDR3 DNA: TGTGCCATCAGTGAGATCTCAGCGGGAGGTGGGGATGAG.

This clone shows up as medium-sized by frequency. Read data end 3 residues before the CDR3 end; the end is taken from the germline J gene. This chain links TRBV6-1 with TRBJ2-5; D is unclear. The V and J ends lost 4 bases and 3 bases respectively, with 6 bases between them. Germline-derived CDR1 and CDR2 are MNHNS and SASEGT. This CDR3 has 12 residues. CDR3 region: CASSGREETQYF. The covered CDR3 bases are TGTGCCAGCAGTGGTAGGGAAGAGACC.

This clone is deemed medium-sized by its frequency. The missing CDR3 end, 3 residues past where the read stops, is filled in from the germline J gene. J is TRBJ2-6 and V is TRBV12-5; D is unclear. The CDR3 has 15 residues. V shed 1 base and J shed 0 bases, with 4 bases lying between them. Germline V gene sequence: CDR1 LGHNT, CDR2 FRNRAP. The sequenced part of the CDR3 DNA is TGTGCTAGTGGTTTGGGACACTCTGGGGCCAACGTC. Its translation is CASGLGHSGANV. The whole CDR3 region reads CASGLGHSGANVLTF.